This T cell receptor beta chain was retrieved from a study of CD8+CD57+ T cells in acquired aplastic anemia. A remark on this clonotype: A much larger clone differs by one base, so this may be a read error.

Germline V gene data show CDR1 as MNHEY and CDR2 as SMNVEV (reference sequence). This CDR3 is 14 amino acids long. With 1 base removed from V and 2 bases from J, the gap between germline ends came to 9 bases. Genomic DNA provided the template from which TCR beta VDJ and CDR3 profiles were obtained. TCRdb re-derived calls from the reads in MiXCR, one entry per CDR3 protein. This repertoire shows about 400,000 distinct CDR3 sequences, roughly 64% found once; its top ten account for 4%. The V call is TRBV27, the J call TRBJ2-7; D unclear. The TCR originated in a human donor in good health, serving as a control. Sequenced: sorted CD4+, CD8+, or CD8+CD57+ T cells (not recorded which) from PBMCs. The CDR3 DNA is TGTGCCAGCAGTTTATTACACGGCACCTACGAGCAGTACTTC. This gives the protein CASSLLHGTYEQYF.